What follows are 2 T cell receptor beta chains derived from one specimen sequenced in a study of cytomegalovirus exposure and HLA in healthy donors. PCR amplification relied on 60 Vbeta primers (plus 13 Jbeta primers). TCRdb's copy holds only in-frame clones and misses some; the assay was immunoSEQ multiplex PCR. The data show 150,000 to 200,000 clones, 77% seen once. The sample consisted of PBMCs. Receptors were obtained from a woman under 40 in good health and CMV-seronegative.

V and J are TRBV5-4 and TRBJ2-1; the D gene is possibly TRBD2 (6 bases). V lost 5 bases, J lost 10 bases, and 22 bases lay in between. Germline loops: CDR1 SGHNT, CDR2 YYREEE (reference sequence). The length of the CDR3 is 15 residues. The DNA of the CDR3 is TGTGCCAGCAGACGGACTACCGGGGTTTTTGAGGAGCAGTTCTTC. The encoded protein is CASRRTTGVFEEQFF.

Note on this clone: At one end the junction does not follow the germline gene, possibly because of a read error. V gene TRBV15 combines with J gene TRBJ1-4; 8 nucleotides match TRBD1. There are 13 residues in the CDR3. The germline V gene has CDR1 LNHNV and CDR2 YYDKDF (reference sequence). The CDR3 spells CATSTPQTGVEIF. CDR3 nucleotides: TGTGCCACCAGCACCCCTCAGACAGGGGTTGAGATTTTT.